The rows below give T cell receptor beta chains drawn from one sample of a study of radiotherapy plus CTLA-4 blockade in lung cancer. TCRdb's copy holds only in-frame clones and misses some; the assay was immunoSEQ multiplex PCR. The sample holds 25,000 to 35,000 clones, around 70% seen once. The sample was peripheral blood, taken from a patient treated with radiotherapy plus ipilimumab. These receptors came from a human donor with non-small cell lung cancer whose response to radiotherapy plus ipilimumab could not be evaluated. Both conserved end residues are part of each CDR3. Each record gives: V gene, clone size, J gene, D gene, CDR3 DNA, CDR3 protein. The D gene is left open where the match is weak. Size is omitted from some rows. Given values are once, few, many or a class for expanded clones.

V gene: TRBV6-6
clone size: few
J gene: TRBJ1-1
D gene: -
CDR3 DNA: TGTGCCAGCGCGCGCAACGCCGGTTACACTGAAGCTTTCTTT
CDR3 protein: CASARNAGYTEAFF

V gene: TRBV5-4
clone size: -
J gene: TRBJ2-2
D gene: TRBD2
CDR3 DNA: TGTGCCAGCAGCTTGGGCGGGACTAGCGGGACCGGGGAGCTGTTTTTT
CDR3 protein: CASSLGGTSGTGELFF

V gene: TRBV7-9
clone size: -
J gene: TRBJ1-1
D gene: TRBD1
CDR3 DNA: TGTGCCAGCAGCCAGACCGGGACAGGGGCTCGGGCTTTCTTT
CDR3 protein: CASSQTGTGARAFF

V gene: TRBV19
clone size: -
J gene: TRBJ2-3
D gene: -
CDR3 DNA: TGTGCCAGTAAGGGCAGGGCCACAGATACGCAGTATTTT
CDR3 protein: CASKGRATDTQYF

V gene: TRBV5-6
clone size: few
J gene: TRBJ1-3
D gene: TRBD1
CDR3 DNA: TGTGCCAGCAACAGACAGGGGAATTCAGGAAACACCATATATTTT
CDR3 protein: CASNRQGNSGNTIYF

V gene: TRBV5-1
clone size: -
J gene: TRBJ1-3
D gene: -
CDR3 DNA: TGCGCCAGCAGCTCCGGAGTACAGGGCTCTGGAAACACCATATATTTT
CDR3 protein: CASSSGVQGSGNTIYF

V gene: TRBV9
clone size: -
J gene: TRBJ1-2
D gene: -
CDR3 DNA: TGTGCCAGCAGCGTAGGAGTGGGGACAAAAAATGGCTACACCTTC
CDR3 protein: CASSVGVGTKNGYTF

V gene: TRBV18
clone size: few
J gene: TRBJ2-3
D gene: TRBD1
CDR3 DNA: TGTGCCAGCTCACCGGACAGGGACCGCACAGATACGCAGTATTTT
CDR3 protein: CASSPDRDRTDTQYF

V gene: TRBV6-1
clone size: -
J gene: TRBJ2-7
D gene: TRBD2
CDR3 DNA: TGTGCCAGCAGATCCGGGACTAGCGGGGCCTACGAGCAGTACTTC
CDR3 protein: CASRSGTSGAYEQYF

V gene: TRBV7-9
clone size: -
J gene: TRBJ2-3
D gene: -
CDR3 DNA: TGTGCCAGCAGCGCAGGGAGGGGGGGAACAGATACGCAGTATTTT
CDR3 protein: CASSAGRGGTDTQYF

V gene: TRBV7-2
clone size: -
J gene: TRBJ1-2
D gene: TRBD1
CDR3 DNA: TGTGCCAGCAGCTACACAGGGGGCGTGGGGAACTATGGCTACACCTTC
CDR3 protein: CASSYTGGVGNYGYTF

V gene: TRBV27
clone size: few
J gene: TRBJ1-3
D gene: TRBD1
CDR3 DNA: TGTGCCAGCAGTCAACAGGGGTTTGGAAACACCATATATTTT
CDR3 protein: CASSQQGFGNTIYF

V gene: TRBV5-1
clone size: -
J gene: TRBJ2-3
D gene: -
CDR3 DNA: TGCGCCAGCAGCTCATTCCGGGTAGATACGCAGTATTTT
CDR3 protein: CASSSFRVDTQYF

V gene: TRBV4-1
clone size: -
J gene: TRBJ1-1
D gene: TRBD1
CDR3 DNA: TGCGCCAGCGGACGCCTGACAGGGGTTGGTGAAGCTTTCTTT
CDR3 protein: CASGRLTGVGEAFF

V gene: TRBV6-6
clone size: -
J gene: TRBJ2-1
D gene: TRBD1
CDR3 DNA: TGTGCCAGCACCCCATTAGGACAGGGACCAACTGAGCAGTTCTTC
CDR3 protein: CASTPLGQGPTEQFF

V gene: TRBV9
clone size: once
J gene: TRBJ1-1
D gene: TRBD1
CDR3 DNA: TGTGCCAGCAGCCCGAAGGGGGCAAGGAACACTGAAGCTTTCTTT
CDR3 protein: CASSPKGARNTEAFF

V gene: TRBV4-2
clone size: -
J gene: TRBJ2-3
D gene: TRBD2
CDR3 DNA: TGTGCCAGCAGCCCCCGGCTAGCGGGAGCCGGAGATACGCAGTATTTT
CDR3 protein: CASSPRLAGAGDTQYF

V gene: TRBV6-6
clone size: medium-sized
J gene: TRBJ1-5
D gene: -
CDR3 DNA: TGTGCCAGCGGCGGAGCGGAACCCCAGCATTTT
CDR3 protein: CASGGAEPQHF

V gene: TRBV27
clone size: -
J gene: TRBJ2-1
D gene: TRBD2
CDR3 DNA: TGTGCCAGCAGTTCCCCCCTAGCGGGAGGGACCTACAATGAGCAGTTCTTC
CDR3 protein: CASSSPLAGGTYNEQFF

V gene: TRBV6-4
clone size: -
J gene: TRBJ2-4
D gene: -
CDR3 DNA: TGTGCCAGCAGCGGCATCGGGCAGGGGGAGGCCATTCAGTACTTC
CDR3 protein: CASSGIGQGEAIQYF

V gene: TRBV5-1
clone size: -
J gene: TRBJ2-5
D gene: -
CDR3 DNA: TGCGCCAGCAGCTTGGGGCTGACAGGCCAAGAGACCCAGTACTTC
CDR3 protein: CASSLGLTGQETQYF

V gene: TRBV30
clone size: once
J gene: TRBJ2-3
D gene: -
CDR3 DNA: TGTACCTGGAGGTACTATCAGAACACAGATACGCAGTATTTT
CDR3 protein: CTWRYYQNTDTQYF